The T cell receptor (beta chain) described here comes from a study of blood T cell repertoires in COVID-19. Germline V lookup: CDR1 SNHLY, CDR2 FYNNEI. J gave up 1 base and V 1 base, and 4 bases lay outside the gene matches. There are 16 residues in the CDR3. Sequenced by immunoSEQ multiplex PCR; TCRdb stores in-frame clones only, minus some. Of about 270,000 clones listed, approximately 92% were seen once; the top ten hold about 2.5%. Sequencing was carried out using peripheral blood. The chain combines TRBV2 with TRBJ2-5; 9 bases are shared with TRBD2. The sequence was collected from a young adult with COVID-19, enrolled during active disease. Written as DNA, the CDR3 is TGTGCCAGCAGTGAAGACCGGACTAGCGCCCAAGAGACCCAGTACTTC. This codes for CASSEDRTSAQETQYF. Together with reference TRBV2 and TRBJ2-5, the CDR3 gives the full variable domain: EPEVTQTPSHQVTQMGQEVILRCVPISNHLYFYWYRQILGQKVEFLVSFYNNEISEKSEIFDDQFSVERPDGSNFTLKIRSTKLEDSAMYFCASSEDRTSAQETQYFGPGTRLLVL.